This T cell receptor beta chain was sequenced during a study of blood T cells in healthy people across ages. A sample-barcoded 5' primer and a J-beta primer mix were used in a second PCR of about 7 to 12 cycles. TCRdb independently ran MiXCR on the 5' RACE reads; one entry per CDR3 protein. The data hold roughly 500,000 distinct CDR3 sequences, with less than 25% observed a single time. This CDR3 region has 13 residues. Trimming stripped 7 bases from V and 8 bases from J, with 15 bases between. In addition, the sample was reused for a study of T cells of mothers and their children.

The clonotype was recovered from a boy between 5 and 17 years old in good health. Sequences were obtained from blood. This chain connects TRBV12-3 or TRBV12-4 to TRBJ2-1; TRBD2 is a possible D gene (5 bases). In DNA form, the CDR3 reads TGTGCCAGCAAAACTAGTTGGGATTATGAGCAGTTCTTC. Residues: CASKTSWDYEQFF.